This passage covers 12 T cell receptor beta chains from one sample sequenced in a study of blood T cell repertoires in COVID-19. Profiled with immunoSEQ multiplex PCR; TCRdb holds only in-frame clones, not every one. This sample has roughly 260,000 clones, with more than 80% found just once. Sequenced input: peripheral blood. The receptors derive from a woman aged 35 to 49 with acute or convalescent COVID-19.

The rearrangement uses TRBV29-1 and TRBJ1-1; no firm D call. Trimming shortened V by 8 bases and J by 1 base, and 14 bases separated the two germline ends. Germline assignment: CDR1 SQVTM and CDR2 ANQGSEA. This CDR3 spans 13 amino acids. CDR3 DNA sequence: TGCAGCTTTAGGCGAGGAGGGAACACTGAAGCTTTCTTT. It encodes CSFRRGGNTEAFF. Full variable domain (rest looked up from reference TRBV29-1 and TRBJ1-1): SAVISQKPSRDICQRGTSLTIQCQVDSQVTMMFWYRQQPGQSLTLIATANQGSEATYESGFVIDKFPISRPNLTFSTLTVSNMSPEDSSIYLCSFRRGGNTEAFFGQGTRLTVV.

V is TRBV18 and J is TRBJ2-5, with 8 bases identical to TRBD2. The CDR3 has 14 residues. CDR1 KGHSH and CDR2 LQKENI come from the germline V gene. After removal of 0 bases from V and 4 bases from J, the junction contained 1 base not matched to a gene. The CDR3 here is CASSPPGGAETQYF. CDR3 nucleotides: TGTGCCAGCTCACCACCCGGGGGGGCAGAGACCCAGTACTTC.

The chain has TRBV6-2 or TRBV6-3 and TRBJ2-4, with a possible D match to TRBD2 (5 bases). V was cut by 4 bases and J by 2 bases, with 15 bases left in between. The length of the CDR3 is 16 residues. Per the germline V gene, CDR1 is MNHEY and CDR2 is SVGEGT. The CDR3 DNA sequence: TGTGCCAGCAGTTCCTCATCCGGAGGAACCAAAAACATTCAGTACTTC. Translated, it gives CASSSSSGGTKNIQYF.

This chain uses TRBV9 with TRBJ1-5; 7 nucleotides match TRBD1. The ends lost 4 bases at V and 5 bases at J; junction bases unmatched: 6. The germline V gene has CDR1 SGDLS and CDR2 YYNGEE. This CDR3 is 14 amino acids long. CDR3 sequence: CASSLTGDHQPQHF. In DNA, the CDR3 is TGTGCCAGCAGCTTAACAGGGGACCATCAGCCCCAGCATTTT. The complete variable domain, with remaining parts taken from reference TRBV9 and TRBJ1-5, reads DSGVTQTPKHLITATGQRVTLRCSPRSGDLSVYWYQQSLDQGLQFLIQYYNGEERAKGNILERFSAQQFPDLHSELNLSSLELGDSALYFCASSLTGDHQPQHFGDGTRLSIL.

A word on this clone: Other DNA sequences within the sample encode an identical CDR3. The rearrangement uses TRBV12-3 or TRBV12-4 and TRBJ1-1, with a tentative D call TRBD1 (6 bases). V was cut by 5 bases and J by 1 base, with 8 bases left in between. The CDR3 consists of 13 residues. The CDR3 loop is CASSLTGNTEAFF. CDR3 in DNA: TGTGCCAGCAGTCTGACAGGGAACACTGAAGCTTTCTTT.

In the case of this clone: Additional DNA sequences in this sample encode the identical CDR3. The V and J genes are TRBV5-1 and TRBJ2-3; no definite D call. Trimming removed 0 bases from V and 0 bases from J, with 5 bases in between. The CDR3 consists of 14 residues. Germline lookup yields CDR1 SGHRS and CDR2 YFSETQ. The CDR3 DNA sequence: TGCGCCAGCAGCTTGGTTCCAAGCACAGATACGCAGTATTTT. The encoded protein is CASSLVPSTDTQYF. The full variable domain, its missing parts supplied by reference TRBV5-1 and TRBJ2-3, is KAGVTQTPRYLIKTRGQQVTLSCSPISGHRSVSWYQQTPGQGLQFLFEYFSETQRNKGNFPGRFSGRQFSNSRSEMNVSTLELGDSALYLCASSLVPSTDTQYFGPGTRLTVL.

V usage is TRBV5-6 and J usage is TRBJ1-4; 9 bases fit TRBD1. V was pared by 2 bases and J by 2 bases, with 4 bases of the junction left unmatched. CDR1 SGHDT and CDR2 YYEEEE come from the germline V gene. This CDR3 contains 16 residues. The CDR3 region has the DNA TGTGCCAGCAGCTTCGGGACAGGGAGCACTAATGAAAAACTGTTTTTT. It is translated as CASSFGTGSTNEKLFF.

This clone was found once. The chain uses TRBV5-1 and TRBJ1-3; the D is unclear. There are 16 residues in the CDR3. V was pared by 0 bases and J by 0 bases, with 10 bases between. Germline CDR1 reads SGHRS; CDR2 reads YFSETQ. The CDR3 sequence: CASSLGPVSSGNTIYF. CDR3 nucleotides: TGCGCCAGCAGCTTGGGCCCCGTTAGCTCTGGAAACACCATATATTTT.

This chain uses TRBV7-9 with TRBJ1-2; weak D call: TRBD1 (5 bases). Germline V gene lookup returns CDR1 SEHNR and CDR2 FQNEAQ (reference sequence). Trimming took 2 bases from V and 8 from J, leaving 15 bases between them. CDR3 length equals 14 residues. DNA of the CDR3: TGTGCCAGCAGCTTAAACCAGGGAGGTTGGGGCTACACCTTC. It specifies CASSLNQGGWGYTF.

V usage is TRBV7-9 and J usage is TRBJ1-1; D is possibly TRBD1 (6 bases). The CDR3 spans 16 residues. Germline V gene data show CDR1 as SEHNR and CDR2 as FQNEAQ (reference sequence). Trimming took off 1 base at V and 5 bases at J, with 17 bases between the two ends. CDR3: CASSLGSRGARTEAFF. CDR3 in DNA: TGTGCCAGCAGCTTAGGAAGTCGGGGGGCTAGGACTGAAGCTTTCTTT.

V and J are TRBV27 and TRBJ1-6; 8 nucleotides agree with TRBD1. The germline V gene encodes CDR1 MNHEY and CDR2 SMNVEV (reference sequence). The CDR3 length is 17 residues. Trimming cost V 6 bases and J 4 bases; bases outside gene matches: 11. The CDR3 DNA is TGTGCCAGCAGCACCACCGGACAGGGATGGTATAATTCACCCCTCCACTTT. This translates into CASSTTGQGWYNSPLHF.

The chain combines TRBV5-1 with TRBJ2-7; D might be TRBD2 (7 bases). Trimming shortened V by 0 bases and J by 1 base, and 14 bases separated the two germline ends. This CDR3 has 16 amino acids. Germline V lookup: CDR1 SGHRS, CDR2 YFSETQ. The CDR3 spells CASSLAGGPTSYEQYV. The DNA for the CDR3 is TGCGCCAGCAGCTTGGCCGGGGGGCCTACTTCCTACGAGCAGTACGTC.